This record looks at one TCR beta chain sequence and its context. Antigen specificity is unknown. Looked up from germline, CDR1 is GTSNPN and CDR2 is SVGIG (reference sequence). V was clipped by 4 bases and J by 6 bases; unmatched bases: 5. The CDR3 runs to 12 residues. This sample was taken from a study of shared clonotypes between healthy human individuals. In the original analysis: Quality scores were absent from the junction-only immunoSEQ sequences, so filtering differed. Profiled with immunoSEQ multiplex PCR; TCRdb holds only in-frame clones, not every one. V and J calls and clone size come straight from that table; D and trimming were deduced from the DNA. The table lists about 2.1 million clones, 93% of them singletons. Points from the study as a whole: A generally larger estimated richness was seen in naive subsets than in memory subsets. Among donors, clonotype sharing was expected to be affected by sequencing depth.

Naive CD8 isolation took CD45RO-negative cells positively selected for CCR7 and excluded terminally differentiated effector memory CD45RA+ cells. V and J are TRBV30 and TRBJ1-1, with 7 bases identical to TRBD1. The clonotype comes from a man younger than 35 in good health. Some clones in this sample may be carry-over from other donors' samples. Sample: naive CD8+ T cells from PBMCs. The CDR3 is CAWIRGRSEAFF. CDR3 coding DNA: TGTGCCTGGATTAGGGGGCGATCTGAAGCTTTCTTT.